These 15 T cell receptor beta chains came from one sample sequenced in a study of cytomegalovirus exposure and HLA in healthy donors. PCR used 60 Vbeta primers and 13 Jbeta primers. Produced via immunoSEQ multiplex PCR; TCRdb's table is partial and in-frame only. The sample carries around 230,000 clones, about 85% recorded once. Sequencing was done on a sample of PBMCs. These receptors originate from a girl between 2 and 10 years old in good health and CMV-seronegative.

The chain joins TRBV27 to TRBJ2-1, with 7 bases fitting TRBD2. Unmatched junction bases numbered 11, after V lost 3 bases and J lost 6 bases. Germline CDR1 reads MNHEY; CDR2 reads SMNVEV (reference sequence). The CDR3 consists of 16 residues. The CDR3 nucleotides are TGTGCCAGCAGTTTCCGATTAGCGGGTGGGGGCAATGAGCAGTTCTTC. It is translated as CASSFRLAGGGNEQFF.

The chain recombines TRBV2 with TRBJ2-5, with D perhaps matching TRBD1 (6 bases). With the DNA end fitting TRBJ2-7 better, the J assignment may be wrong. This CDR3 region has 13 residues. The germline V gene has CDR1 SNHLY and CDR2 FYNNEI. CDR3 coding DNA: TGTGCCAGCACGCGACAGGCACTCTACGAGCAGTACTTC. As protein: CASTRQALYEQYF.

The genes are TRBV30 and TRBJ2-7, with TRBD2 matching 9 bases. J lost 5 bases, V lost 3 bases, and 8 bases had no gene match. Germline CDR1 GTSNPN, CDR2 SVGIG (reference sequence). The CDR3 consists of 14 residues. The CDR3 loop is CAWRGFSGSHEQYF. The CDR3 DNA follows: TGTGCCTGGAGGGGTTTTAGCGGGAGTCACGAGCAGTACTTC.

V gene TRBV9 combines with J gene TRBJ2-1; D not certain. The CDR3 loop spans 15 amino acids. CDR1 is SGDLS and CDR2 is YYNGEE in the germline V gene. The V end lost 0 bases, the J end lost 0 bases, and 7 bases lay between the germline ends. As DNA, the CDR3 is TGTGCCAGCAGCGTAGGTTCCCTCTCCTACAATGAGCAGTTCTTC. This gives the protein CASSVGSLSYNEQFF.

The chain uses TRBV4-1 and TRBJ2-7, with D maybe TRBD2 (7 bases). The germline V and J ends were trimmed by 0 bases and 2 bases, with 14 bases remaining between them. CDR1 and CDR2 (germline): MGHRA, YSYEKL. The CDR3 has 16 residues. CDR3 DNA sequence: TGCGCCAGCAGCCAAGATTGGGGGGGGGCCACCTACGAGCAGTACTTC. This gives the protein CASSQDWGGATYEQYF.

The V gene is TRBV19, the J gene TRBJ2-3, with 9 bases aligning to TRBD1. Trimming removed 6 bases from V and 1 base from J; junction bases left unmatched: 8. The CDR3 length is 16 residues. The germline V gene encodes CDR1 LNHDA and CDR2 SQIVND (reference sequence). The DNA of the CDR3 is TGTGCCAGTAGCTGGGACAGGGTAAGGGGCACAGATACGCAGTATTTT. Its translation is CASSWDRVRGTDTQYF.

This clone was observed a single time. V usage is TRBV27 and J usage is TRBJ2-1; D may be TRBD1 (6 bases). Germline assignment: CDR1 MNHEY and CDR2 SMNVEV (reference sequence). Trimming removed 5 bases at V and 7 bases at J, with 12 bases between. The CDR3 has 13 residues. The DNA for the CDR3 is TGTGCCAGCAGTACAAACAGGGCAAATGAGCAGTTCTTC. Translating gives CASSTNRANEQFF.

The gene calls are TRBV6-5 and TRBJ1-1; perhaps TRBD1 as D (5 bases). CDR3 length equals 12 residues. Trimming cost V 5 bases and J 8 bases, with 12 bases left between them. Germline assignment: CDR1 MNHEY and CDR2 SVGAGI. The CDR3 loop reads CASSRTGLEAFF. The CDR3 DNA reads TGTGCCAGCAGTCGCACAGGTTTAGAAGCTTTCTTT.

This rearrangement joins TRBV19 to TRBJ2-2, with 8 bases that match TRBD1. Germline trimming cut 3 bases from V and 6 bases from J; bases unmatched to any gene: 9. Germline V lookup: CDR1 LNHDA, CDR2 SQIVND (reference sequence). The CDR3 consists of 16 residues. CDR3 residues: CASSIRTGINAGELFF. The CDR3 region has the DNA TGTGCCAGTAGTATTCGGACAGGGATTAACGCCGGGGAGCTGTTTTTT.

The V and J genes are TRBV5-1 and TRBJ2-2; D unclear. There are 14 residues in the CDR3. Germline CDR1 is SGHRS and CDR2 is YFSETQ. With 0 bases removed from V and 1 base from J, the gap between germline ends came to 4 bases. DNA for the CDR3: TGCGCCAGCAGCTTGGGACAGAACACCGGGGAGCTGTTTTTT. It yields the protein CASSLGQNTGELFF.

The V call is TRBV5-1, the J call TRBJ1-1; D is possibly TRBD1 (6 bases). V was clipped by 1 base and J by 3 bases, with 10 bases between them. CDR3 size: 14 residues. Germline CDR1 and CDR2: SGHRS and YFSETQ. CDR3 sequence: CASSLPRQDTEAFF. As DNA, the CDR3 is TGCGCCAGCAGCTTGCCCCGACAGGACACTGAAGCTTTCTTT.

The chain is built from TRBV1 and TRBJ2-2; the table's D call TRBD2 went unverified against the DNA. TRBV1 corresponds to a pseudogene. The CDR3 is made up of 16 amino acids. The CDR3 reads CTTPRLVPPNTGELFF. The CDR3 DNA is TGCACCACCCCCCGACTAGTTCCGCCGAACACCGGGGAGCTGTTTTTT.

V gene TRBV9 combines with J gene TRBJ1-6; D is unresolved. The CDR3 loop spans 15 amino acids. V lost 0 bases to trimming and J lost 11 bases, with 15 bases between them. Looked up from germline, CDR1 is SGDLS and CDR2 is YYNGEE. CDR3 nucleotide sequence: TGTGCCAGCAGCGTAGAGGGCAGGCGGGCGGCACCCCTCCACTTT. This gives the protein CASSVEGRRAAPLHF.

The J gene is TRBJ1-5, the V gene TRBV2; 9 nucleotides align to TRBD1. The V gene's germline CDR1 is SNHLY and CDR2 FYNNEI. This CDR3 has 16 residues. J lost 4 bases, V lost 5 bases, and 9 bases had no gene match. The CDR3: CASSPPGQGSNQPQHF. CDR3 nucleotide sequence: TGTGCCAGCAGTCCTCCGGGACAGGGTAGTAATCAGCCCCAGCATTTT.

This sequence joins TRBV13 and TRBJ1-4, with D perhaps TRBD1 (5 bases). CDR3 length: 14 residues. Trimming removed 2 bases from V and 5 bases from J, with 9 bases in between. Germline lookup yields CDR1 PRHDT and CDR2 FYEKMQ (reference sequence). The CDR3: CASSLYGGNEKLFF. The CDR3 DNA follows: TGTGCCAGCAGCTTATACGGGGGGAATGAAAAACTGTTTTTT.